The sequence of this T cell receptor (beta chain) was determined in a study of Tregs in tolerant kidney transplant recipients. About the study: Sorting of CD4+CD25+CD127- cells followed approximately 3-day belatacept mixed lymphocyte reactions, sometimes with roughly 5-day graft donor restimulation. Recipient cells were told from donor cells by antibody staining. Study-wide points: Few patients were studied, so findings need validation in larger groups. The most relevant donor-specific Treg TCRbeta repertoire apparently came from expansion with activated donor B cells.

Germline V gives CDR1 SGHNT, CDR2 YENEEA. V shed 5 bases and J 2 bases; nucleotides not matched to a gene: 4. This CDR3 spans 14 amino acids. TCRdb's table, derived via immunoSEQ multiplex PCR, lists solely in-frame clones and lacks some. The sample has about 31,000 clones, 65% to 85% seen once. This clone was seen more than once but under ten times. Its antigen is unknown. This receptor was obtained from a human donor in good health. The J gene is TRBJ2-7, the V gene TRBV11-3, with TRBD1 matching over 9 bases. Sequencing input: Tregs from blood cultured with allogeneic cells. The DNA for the CDR3 is TGTGCCAGCAGCCCCGGGACAGGGACCTACGAGCAGTACTTC. This translates into CASSPGTGTYEQYF.